This T cell receptor beta chain derives from a study of blood T cell repertoires in COVID-19 (dated by TCRdb to about 2020). Concerning the study at large: Collaborator samples came from the United States, Italy and Spain and covered acute and convalescent phases of COVID-19. The prospective study material was composed of cDNA or gDNA derived from T cells, B-cell-depleted T cells, or PBMCs. The dataset comprised deeply sampled blood TCRbeta repertoires from subjects exposed to, actively infected with, or recovered from COVID-19. The repertoires were made available in a free public database intended to serve as a resource for research on the immune response to SARS-CoV-2. The samples were drawn from the first 160 participants of the ongoing ImmuneRACE study and from some 1,300 subjects provided by 6 global collaborators. A de-identified subject ID, COVID-19 status, age in years and sex were almost always included in the sample metadata. Where HLA class I and class II types were available, the types were taken from metadata supplied by the sample provider, not from assay-based typing.

Results the study describes overall, beyond this receptor: The amount of clinical and demographic metadata varied by source and participant and was provided uncurated.

The collaborating institutions used their own protocols to collect whole blood in K2EDTA tubes. For TCRbeta analysis, collaborators shipped samples in one of three forms: frozen whole blood, isolated PBMCs, or DNA extracted from either of those sample types. Note on this clone: Its binding antigen is unknown. No much larger clonotype is one base removed from it; base qualities were not supplied.

The germline V gene (reference sequence) gives CDR1 as SGHAT and CDR2 as FQDESV. Germline trimming: 1 base from V, 4 bases from J; junction bases outside gene matches: 1. The CDR3, cysteine through phenylalanine, is 14 amino acids long. The retained sequence is limited to the CDR3, 42 bases, with the frame set at the first base. TCRbeta CDR3 regions were amplified from genomic DNA by means of the immunoSEQ Assay, a bias-controlled multiplex PCR. The published analysis was carried out like this. The number of nucleated cells in each sample was estimated from the amplification of reference gene primers within the assay. To quantify the absolute abundance of each unique TCRbeta CDR3 rearrangement, sequence reads were collapsed and filtered. Productive Simpson clonality was computed per sample as the square root of Simpson's diversity index over productive rearrangements. In its TCRdb copy, this immuneACCESS table keeps in-frame sequences only and misses some clones. Where compared with another copy, unresolved V genes explain less than half of these, and the others have no known cause. D and trimming come from the DNA, and the V and J calls and clone size come from that table. This sample comprises around 100,000 clones, around 83% of them detected only once. Of the sample, roughly 1.4% falls within the top ten clones.

Input material: peripheral blood. The TCR was taken from a man aged 40-49 years with acute or convalescent COVID-19. The rearrangement combines TRBV11-1 with TRBJ1-1; 9 central nucleotides agree with TRBD1. CDR3 reads: CASSLDRGPTEAFF. The nucleotide sequence reads TGTGCCAGCAGCTTAGACAGGGGGCCCACTGAAGCTTTCTTT.